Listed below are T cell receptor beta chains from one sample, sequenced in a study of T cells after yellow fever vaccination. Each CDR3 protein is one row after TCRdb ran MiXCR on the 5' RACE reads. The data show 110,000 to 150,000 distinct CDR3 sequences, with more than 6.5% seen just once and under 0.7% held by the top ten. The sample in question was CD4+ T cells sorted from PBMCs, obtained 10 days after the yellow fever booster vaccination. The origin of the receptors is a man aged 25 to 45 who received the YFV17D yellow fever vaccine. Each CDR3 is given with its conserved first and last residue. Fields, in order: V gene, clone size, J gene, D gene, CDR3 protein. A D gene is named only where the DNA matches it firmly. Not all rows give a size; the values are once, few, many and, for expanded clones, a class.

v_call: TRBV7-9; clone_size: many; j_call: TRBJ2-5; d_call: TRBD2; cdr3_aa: CASSLGLAGETQYF
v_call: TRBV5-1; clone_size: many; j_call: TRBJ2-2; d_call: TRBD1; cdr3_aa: CASNGQGNTVSGEMFF
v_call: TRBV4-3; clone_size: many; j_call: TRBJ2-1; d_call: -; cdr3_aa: CASSDLGQGGNEQFF
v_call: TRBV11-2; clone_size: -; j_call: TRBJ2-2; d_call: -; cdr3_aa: CASSLGVAPSGELFF
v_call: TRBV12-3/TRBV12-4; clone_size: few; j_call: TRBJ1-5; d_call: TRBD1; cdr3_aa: CASSLGVGQGNQPQHF
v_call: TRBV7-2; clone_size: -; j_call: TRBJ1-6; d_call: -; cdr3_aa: CASSLRWTDNSPLHF
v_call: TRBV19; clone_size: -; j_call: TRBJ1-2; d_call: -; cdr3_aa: CASSPRGTSYGYTF
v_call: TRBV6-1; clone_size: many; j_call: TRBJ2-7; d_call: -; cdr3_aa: CASSVLQGPYEQYF
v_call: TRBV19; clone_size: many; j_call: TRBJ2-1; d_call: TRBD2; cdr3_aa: CASSITGGPPEQFF
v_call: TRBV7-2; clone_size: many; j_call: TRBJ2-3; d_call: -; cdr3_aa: CASSLAPGLGTDTQYF
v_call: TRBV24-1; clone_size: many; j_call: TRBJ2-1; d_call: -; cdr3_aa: CATSEGGSYNEQFF
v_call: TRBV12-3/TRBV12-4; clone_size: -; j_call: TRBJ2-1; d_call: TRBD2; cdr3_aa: CASSPLAGGLTNNEQFF
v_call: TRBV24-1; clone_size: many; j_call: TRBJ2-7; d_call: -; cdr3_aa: CATSDSRYEQYF
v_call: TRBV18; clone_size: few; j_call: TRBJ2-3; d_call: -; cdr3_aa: CASSPGVASDTQYF
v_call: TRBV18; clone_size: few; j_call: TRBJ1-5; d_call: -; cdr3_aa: CASSPNAGGAHQPQHF
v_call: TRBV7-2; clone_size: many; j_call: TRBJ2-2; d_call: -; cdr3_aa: CASSLIGGLTGELFF
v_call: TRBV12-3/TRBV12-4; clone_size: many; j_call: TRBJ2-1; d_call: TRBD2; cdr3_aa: CASSLLAGGYSEQFF
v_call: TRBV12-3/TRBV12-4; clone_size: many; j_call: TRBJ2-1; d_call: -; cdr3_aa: CASRPLTSLSYNEQFF
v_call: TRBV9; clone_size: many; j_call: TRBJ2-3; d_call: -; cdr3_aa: CASSFPQDTQYF
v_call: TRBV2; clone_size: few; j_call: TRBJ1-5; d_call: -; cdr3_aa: CASSVETAQPQHF
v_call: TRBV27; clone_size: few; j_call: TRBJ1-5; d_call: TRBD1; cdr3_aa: CASSPGQGGRQPQHF
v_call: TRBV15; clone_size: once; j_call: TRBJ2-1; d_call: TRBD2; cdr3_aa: CATSRDRGGSYNEQSF
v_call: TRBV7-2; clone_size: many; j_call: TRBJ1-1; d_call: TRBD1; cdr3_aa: CASSLTGAGTEAFF
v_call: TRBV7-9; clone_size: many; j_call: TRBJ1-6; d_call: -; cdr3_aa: CASSYVGNSPLHF
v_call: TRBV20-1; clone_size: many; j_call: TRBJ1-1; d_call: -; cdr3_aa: CSAIGKRTESRAFF
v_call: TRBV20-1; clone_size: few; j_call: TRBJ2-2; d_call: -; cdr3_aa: CSAREIDFVGELFF
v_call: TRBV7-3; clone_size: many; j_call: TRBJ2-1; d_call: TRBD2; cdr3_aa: CASSYLRSREGYNEQFF
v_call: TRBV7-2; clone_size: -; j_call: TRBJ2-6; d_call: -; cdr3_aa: CASSQGGGGANVLTF
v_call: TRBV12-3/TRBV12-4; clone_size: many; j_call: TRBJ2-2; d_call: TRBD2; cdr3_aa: CASIPGLAGTGELFF
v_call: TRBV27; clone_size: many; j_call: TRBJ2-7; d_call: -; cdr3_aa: CASSLSMGSGGFYEQYF
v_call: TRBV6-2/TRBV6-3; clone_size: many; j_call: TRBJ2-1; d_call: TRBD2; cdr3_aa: CASRLAGGGSEQFF
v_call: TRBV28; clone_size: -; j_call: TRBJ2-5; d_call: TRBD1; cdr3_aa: CASSPRDRQETQYF
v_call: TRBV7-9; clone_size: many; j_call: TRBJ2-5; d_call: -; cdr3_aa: CASSSGGSQETQYF
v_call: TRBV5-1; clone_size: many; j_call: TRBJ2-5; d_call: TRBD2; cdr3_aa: CASSALAGVRETQYF
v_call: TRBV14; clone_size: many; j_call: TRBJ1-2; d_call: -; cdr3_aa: CASSPFGRSYGYTF
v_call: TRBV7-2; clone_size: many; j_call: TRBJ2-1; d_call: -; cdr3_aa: CASSLVAGKEQFF
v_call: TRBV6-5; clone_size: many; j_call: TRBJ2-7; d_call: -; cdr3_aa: CASKPTDRHSYEQYF
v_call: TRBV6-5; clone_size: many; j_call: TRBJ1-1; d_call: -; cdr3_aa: CASNRDVNTEAFF
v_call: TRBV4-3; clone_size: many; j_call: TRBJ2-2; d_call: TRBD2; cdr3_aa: CASSPGLAGGGGMTGELFF
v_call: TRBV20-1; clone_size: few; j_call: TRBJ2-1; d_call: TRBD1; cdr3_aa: CSANIRTGGSYNEQFF
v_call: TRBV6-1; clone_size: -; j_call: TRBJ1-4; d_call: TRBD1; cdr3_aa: CASGPGQGASEKLFF
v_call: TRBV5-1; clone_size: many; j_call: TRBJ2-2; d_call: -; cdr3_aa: CASKYADRNTGELFF
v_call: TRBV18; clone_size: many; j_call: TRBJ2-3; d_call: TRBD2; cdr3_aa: CASSPTSLRDTQYF
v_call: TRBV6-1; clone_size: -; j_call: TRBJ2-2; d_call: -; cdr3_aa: CASTPRAVGTGELFF
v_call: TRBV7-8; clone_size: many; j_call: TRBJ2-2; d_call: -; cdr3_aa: CASSLAGGTNTGELFF
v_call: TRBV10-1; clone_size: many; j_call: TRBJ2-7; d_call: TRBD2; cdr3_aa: CASSERASGVPYEQYF
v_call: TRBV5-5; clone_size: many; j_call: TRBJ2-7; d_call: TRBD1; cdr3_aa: CASSPTGTVSYEQYF
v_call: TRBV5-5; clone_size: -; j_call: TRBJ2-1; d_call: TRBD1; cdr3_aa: CASSREEGARGNEQFF
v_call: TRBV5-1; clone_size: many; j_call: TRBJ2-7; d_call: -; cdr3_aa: CASSLGHQAYEQYF
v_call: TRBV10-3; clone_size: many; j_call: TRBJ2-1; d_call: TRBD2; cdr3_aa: CAISEGTSGYNEQFF